This T cell receptor beta chain is drawn from a study of cytomegalovirus exposure and HLA in healthy donors. Overall study findings and caveats: Associated with cytomegalovirus, according to the listing, were 150 to 200 TCR beta chains.

The data were produced by immunoSEQ multiplex PCR, yet TCRdb's version contains in-frame clones alone and is incomplete. Of approximately 300,000 clones in the sample, about nine tenths were seen once. Per the germline V gene, CDR1 is LGHNA and CDR2 is YNFKEQ. Losses at the gene ends were 1 base for V and 5 bases for J; bases not matched to a gene: 6. This CDR3 is built from 16 residues. The donors were in the roughly 110-subject validation cohort; that cohort was separate from the approximately 700-subject first cohort. With regard to this clone: Its specificity is not known.

The clonotype originates from a woman between 18 and 30 years old in good health and CMV-seronegative. The sequencing input was PBMCs. The gene calls are TRBV4-2 and TRBJ2-5; 11 bases match TRBD2. CDR3 protein: CASSQVLAGVMETQYF. CDR3 bases: TGTGCCAGCAGCCAAGTACTAGCGGGAGTGATGGAGACCCAGTACTTC.